A single sample is the source of the 9 T cell receptor beta chains below, sequenced in a study of CD8+ T cells in alopecia areata. RNA extraction was followed by reverse transcription into cDNA, which acted as the sequencing template. Sequenced by immunoSEQ multiplex PCR; TCRdb stores in-frame clones only, minus some. The repertoire yields approximately 110,000 clones, none seen only once; the top ten contain around 19%. Input material: lesional skin. These receptors came from a C3H/HeJ mouse with alopecia areata. The strain's MHC haplotype is H2-k.

About this clone itself: Gene names are mouse gene names. The read ends 4 residues before the CDR3 terminus; that terminus is restored from the germline J gene. V gene TRBV13-3 combines with J gene TRBJ2-7; 13 bases are shared with TRBD2. The CDR3 runs to 16 residues. Germline V lookup: CDR1 NNHDY, CDR2 SYVADS. CDR3 sequence reads: CASSALGLGGDYEQYF. CDR3 DNA, as far as it was read: TGTGCCAGCAGTGCACTGGGACTGGGGGGGGATTAT.

This clone has more than one count but fewer than ten. Here the gene names and germline are mouse. The read ends 4 residues shy of where the CDR3 ends; the end is completed using the germline J gene. The chain employs TRBV13-3 and TRBJ2-3; 12 bases line up with TRBD2. V lost 3 bases to trimming and J lost 1 base; unmatched junction nucleotides: 6. The V gene's germline CDR1 is NNHDY and CDR2 SYVADS. This CDR3 region has 17 residues. The CDR3 sequence: CASSGLGGRLGAETLYF. CDR3 bases read: TGTGCCAGCAGTGGACTGGGGGGGCGCCTGGGTGCAGAA.

This clone has only a few counts. Here the gene names and germline are mouse. Sequencing ends 4 residues short of the CDR3 end; the germline J gene provides the rest. The chain is built from TRBV13-2 and TRBJ1-4; 7 bases are shared with TRBD1. Per the germline V gene, CDR1 is NNHNN and CDR2 is SYGAGS (reference sequence). The CDR3 has 17 residues. After removal of 0 bases from V and 0 bases from J, the junction contained 5 bases not matched to a gene. The CDR3 reads CASGDVGTALSNERLFF. The DNA read from the CDR3 is TGTGCCAGCGGTGATGTCGGGACAGCCCTTTCCAACGAA.

This clone was recorded a few times. Germline and genes here are mouse. From the germline J gene comes the end of the CDR3, since the read stops 4 residues before it. This chain joins TRBV13-1 and TRBJ2-5; D is possibly TRBD2 (6 bases). V dropped 5 bases and J dropped 2 bases, with 12 bases sitting between them. The CDR3 spans 14 residues. CDR1 NSHNY and CDR2 SYGAGN come from the germline V gene. CDR3 in amino acids: CASSLWGVQDTQYF. The CDR3 bases that were read are TGTGCCAGCAGCCTCTGGGGCGTCCAAGAC.

In this sample, this clone turned up a few times. The gene symbols are mouse symbols. The sequence runs out 4 residues before the end of the CDR3; the remainder is reconstructed from the germline J gene. V and J are TRBV19 and TRBJ1-4, with 12 bases matching TRBD1. The CDR3 has 15 amino acids. The germline gives CDR1 FNHDT, CDR2 SITEND (reference sequence). The CDR3 region is CASRTGTGGSERLFF. The part of the CDR3 DNA that was read is TGTGCCAGCAGGACCGGGACAGGGGGCAGCGAA.

This clone appeared a few times. The gene names here belong to mouse. Read data end 4 residues before the CDR3 end; the end is taken from the germline J gene. The J gene is TRBJ2-7, the V gene TRBV13-3; 7 bases match TRBD1. CDR3 length equals 14 residues. Germline CDR1 is NNHDY and CDR2 is SYVADS. Trimming took 5 bases from V and 0 from J; bases not matched to a gene: 5. CDR3 sequence reads: CASRPTGNSYEQYF. CDR3 bases read: TGTGCCAGCAGGCCGACAGGGAACTCCTAT.

This clone was detected many times. Gene names follow the mouse nomenclature. The CDR3 end is not reached by the read, which stops 4 residues before it; the germline J gene fills it in. Additional DNA sequences in this sample encode the identical CDR3. The chain has TRBV1 and TRBJ1-4, with 7 positions matching TRBD1. CDR3 length: 15 amino acids. The J segment lost 4 bases and the V segment lost 1 base, leaving 3 bases of the junction unmatched. Germline V gene lookup returns CDR1 NSQYPW and CDR2 LRSPGD (reference sequence). CDR3 DNA (partial): TGCACCTGCAGTGCAGGAGGGGGCGGCAACGAA. Translation gives CTCSAGGGGNE. The full CDR3 is CTCSAGGGGNERLFF.

This clone was picked up many times. Gene and germline names: mouse. The read ends 4 residues early relative to the CDR3; the germline J gene fills the gap. The chain couples TRBV1 to TRBJ1-4, with 7 bases matching TRBD1. This CDR3 has 14 amino acids. Germline V gene data show CDR1 as NSQYPW and CDR2 as LRSPGD (reference sequence). CDR3 amino acids: CTCSAKTGLERLFF. The part of the CDR3 DNA that was read is TGCACCTGCAGTGCAAAGACAGGGCTCGAA.

Notes on this clone: A much larger clone lies one base from this, so it may be a read error. Gene names denote mouse genes. The read finishes 4 residues shy of the CDR3 end, and the germline J gene is used to complete it. The gene calls are TRBV14 and TRBJ2-7; D perhaps matches TRBD1 (6 bases). Germline loops: CDR1 SGHDT, CDR2 FRDEAV. V lost 4 bases, J lost 0 bases, and 11 bases lay in between. The CDR3 covers 14 residues. CDR3 protein: CASSTGQSSYEQYF. The part of the CDR3 DNA that was read is TGTGCCAGCAGTACGGGACAAAGCTCCTAT.